These 18 T cell receptor beta chains share one sample of origin, sequenced in a study of OX40 agonist ivuxolimab in advanced cancers. TCRdb's copy holds only in-frame clones and misses some; the assay was immunoSEQ multiplex PCR. The top ten hold around 0.78% of the sample, which has tens of thousands of clones, around 83% seen once. This specimen was CD4+ or CD8+ T cells sorted from blood, taken in a trial of the OX40 agonist ivuxolimab. These receptors were taken from an adult with an advanced solid tumor such as melanoma, head and neck, liver or kidney cancer.

A few counts support this clone. J is TRBJ2-1 and V is TRBV18; 8 bases are a match to TRBD2. After removal of 2 bases from V and 0 bases from J, the junction contained 6 bases not matched to a gene. Germline values: CDR1 KGHSH, CDR2 LQKENI. This CDR3 spans 17 amino acids. The CDR3 region has the DNA TGTGCCAGCTCACCAGCTAGCGGGTTCCGCTCCTACAATGAGCAGTTCTTC. Protein: CASSPASGFRSYNEQFF.

The chain employs TRBV2 and TRBJ2-3; 9 nucleotides align to TRBD1. The CDR3 is 16 residues long. Germline values: CDR1 SNHLY, CDR2 FYNNEI. The trim removed 4 bases at V and 0 bases at J, leaving 5 bases unmatched. The CDR3 sequence: CASSGDRASSTDTQYF. In DNA, the CDR3 is TGTGCCAGCAGTGGGGACAGGGCTTCTAGCACAGATACGCAGTATTTT.

CDR3 DNA: TGTGCCAGCAGTGAACGGAGGGTTTGGGTTTCCTACGAGCAGTACTTC. The encoded protein is CASSERRVWVSYEQYF. The J gene is TRBJ2-5, the V gene TRBV2; D possibly corresponds to TRBD2 (6 bases). The better agreement between TRBJ2-7 and the DNA end casts doubt on the J call. The CDR3 extends over 16 amino acids. Germline CDR1 and CDR2: SNHLY and FYNNEI.

The CDR3 here is CASSHQEGGEQYF. In DNA form, the CDR3 reads TGTGCCAGTAGCCACCAGGAGGGAGGCGAGCAGTACTTC. The chain is built from TRBV19 and TRBJ2-7; D possibly corresponds to TRBD2 (6 bases). This CDR3 comprises 13 residues. CDR1 LNHDA and CDR2 SQIVND come from the germline V gene (reference sequence). Trimming removed 6 bases from V and 6 bases from J, with 15 bases in between. Together with reference TRBV19 and TRBJ2-7, the CDR3 gives the full variable domain: DGGITQSPKYLFRKEGQNVTLSCEQNLNHDAMYWYRQDPGQGLRLIYYSQIVNDFQKGDIAEGYSVSREKKESFPLTVTSAQKNPTAFYLCASSHQEGGEQYFGPGTRLTVT.

This chain joins TRBV27 and TRBJ2-1; 14 bases are a match to TRBD2. CDR1 and CDR2 from the germline V gene are MNHEY and SMNVEV (reference sequence). V dropped 8 bases and J dropped 9; count of bases not matched to a gene: 3. The CDR3 length is 13 residues. The CDR3 spells CASAGLAGGEQFF. Here the CDR3 DNA reads TGTGCCAGCGCCGGACTAGCGGGGGGTGAGCAGTTCTTC.

The CDR3 is CASSPGGDFYGYTF. CDR3 sequence (DNA): TGTGCCAGCTCACCGGGGGGGGACTTCTATGGCTACACCTTC. This chain uses TRBV18 with TRBJ1-2; D perhaps matches TRBD1 (5 bases). Trimming stripped 3 bases from V and 4 bases from J, with 12 bases between. There are 14 residues in the CDR3. CDR1 and CDR2 (germline): KGHSH, LQKENI.

J is TRBJ2-7 and V is TRBV10-3; D remains ambiguous. Trimming stripped 8 bases from V and 2 bases from J, with 16 bases between. In germline, CDR1 is ENHRY, CDR2 SYGVKD. CDR3 length equals 14 residues. CDR3 residues: CAISLKPDTYEQYF. The CDR3 nucleotides read TGTGCCATCTCCCTTAAACCCGACACCTACGAGCAGTACTTC.

The CDR3 loop reads CASSEPGQGYEQYF. The CDR3 DNA sequence: TGTGCCAGCAGTGAACCGGGACAGGGCTACGAGCAGTACTTC. J is TRBJ2-7 and V is TRBV6-5; 9 bases are a match to TRBD1. V trimming: 5 bases; J trimming: 3 bases; junction bases outside the gene matches: 5. Per germline, CDR1 MNHEY and CDR2 SVGAGI. The CDR3 sequence is 14 residues long.

V gene TRBV5-1 combines with J gene TRBJ2-3; D perhaps matches TRBD2 (6 bases). This CDR3 is built from 15 residues. Trimming removed 5 bases from V and 4 bases from J, with 17 bases in between. From germline, CDR1 is SGHRS and CDR2 YFSETQ. The CDR3: CASRLQVAASDTQYF. Written as DNA, the CDR3 is TGCGCCAGCAGGTTACAAGTAGCGGCCTCAGATACGCAGTATTTT.

The J gene is TRBJ1-2, the V gene TRBV2, with D perhaps TRBD1 (5 bases). Per germline, CDR1 SNHLY and CDR2 FYNNEI. V gave up 0 bases and J gave up 8 bases, with 10 bases separating them. CDR3 length equals 13 residues. This chain's CDR3 is CASSEAVGTGYTF. As DNA, the CDR3 is TGTGCCAGCAGTGAAGCTGTAGGGACGGGCTACACCTTC.

V usage is TRBV4-3 and J usage is TRBJ2-3, with D uncertain. CDR1 and CDR2 from the germline V gene are LGHNA and YSLEER. Trimming stripped 1 base from V and 6 bases from J, with 8 bases between. The CDR3 consists of 13 residues. The CDR3 loop reads CASSQARADTQYF. In DNA form, the CDR3 reads TGCGCCAGCAGCCAAGCTAGAGCGGATACGCAGTATTTT.

The J gene is TRBJ2-1, the V gene TRBV7-3; possibly TRBD2 for D (5 bases). Germline CDR1 and CDR2: SGHTA and FQGTGA. The V gene lost 0 bases and the J gene lost 7 bases, with 7 bases spanning the gap. This CDR3 has 13 residues. The CDR3 coding sequence is TGTGCCAGCAGCTTAACACCGGGAAATGAGCAGTTCTTC. Protein product: CASSLTPGNEQFF.

V usage is TRBV11-2 and J usage is TRBJ1-3; D not resolved. Germline V gene sequence: CDR1 SGHAT, CDR2 FQNNGV. V gave up 1 base and J gave up 7 bases, with 5 bases separating them. This CDR3 comprises 12 residues. CDR3 protein: CASSLVDNTIYF. The CDR3, as DNA: TGTGCCAGCAGCTTAGTCGACAACACCATATATTTT.

The chain uses TRBV28 and TRBJ1-3; D uncertain. Trimming removed 5 bases at V and 0 bases at J, with 11 bases between. CDR3 length equals 15 residues. The V gene's germline CDR1 is MDHEN and CDR2 SYDVKM. In nucleotides, the CDR3 is TGTGCCAGCAGTGGACGGCCAAGCTCTGGAAACACCATATATTTT. Translation gives CASSGRPSSGNTIYF.

This clone occurred a few times. The rearrangement uses TRBV30 and TRBJ1-5; D gene uncertain. Per germline, CDR1 GTSNPN and CDR2 SVGIG (reference sequence). This CDR3 has 13 residues. V was clipped by 2 bases and J by 6 bases, with 11 bases between them. The CDR3 DNA reads as TGTGCCTGGAGTCTCGAGGTTGGTCAGCCCCAGCATTTT. Translation: CAWSLEVGQPQHF.

The gene calls are TRBV21-1 and TRBJ1-1; TRBD1, as called in the table, went unchecked against the DNA. TRBV21-1 is a pseudogene segment. This CDR3 is 20 amino acids long. CDR3 sequence (DNA): TGTGCCAGCAGTCACGGTTCTTCTCAGGAATCGGAGGGGGCGTGCACTGAAGCTTTCTTT. Amino acid sequence: CASSHGSSQESEGACTEAFF.

The chain combines TRBV10-3 with TRBJ2-1, with 13 bases identical to TRBD2. The CDR3 loop spans 14 amino acids. V dropped 11 bases and J dropped 8; count of bases not matched to a gene: 9. CDR1 is ENHRY, CDR2 SYGVKD, per germline. This CDR3 reads CASGLAGEGDEQFF. CDR3 DNA sequence: TGTGCCTCTGGACTAGCGGGAGAAGGCGATGAGCAGTTCTTC.

The CDR3 sequence: CASSVSPVVKSAFF. CDR3 coding DNA: TGTGCCAGCAGCGTTTCTCCCGTGGTAAAATCAGCTTTCTTT. This chain joins TRBV9 and TRBJ1-1; unclear D gene. From germline, CDR1 is SGDLS and CDR2 YYNGEE. Trimming stripped 2 bases from V and 10 bases from J, with 18 bases between. There are 14 residues in the CDR3.